The 7 T cell receptor beta chains in this list originate from one sample, sequenced in a study of blood T cells in healthy people across ages. A second PCR, run for about 6 to 12 cycles, used a sample-barcoded 5' primer plus a J-beta primer mix. TCRdb used MiXCR to reprocess the 5' RACE reads, holding one entry per CDR3 protein. The sample holds about 1.4 million distinct CDR3 sequences, approximately 59% seen once. Input material: blood. Receptor source: a man aged 18 to 29 in good health.

The chain combines TRBV5-1 with TRBJ2-4; 8 positions agree with TRBD1. This CDR3 spans 16 amino acids. Germline CDR1 and CDR2: SGHRS and YFSETQ. V lost 4 bases, J lost 4 bases, and 10 bases stayed unmatched. This CDR3 is CASSLTSTGVKNIQYF. The CDR3 DNA follows: TGCGCCAGCAGCCTTACATCGACAGGGGTAAAAAACATTCAGTACTTC.

This clonotype is a singleton in its sample. V is TRBV20-1 and J is TRBJ2-7; D remains ambiguous. Trimming pared 3 bases from V and 7 bases from J, leaving 16 bases between. The CDR3 runs to 13 residues. Germline values: CDR1 DFQATT, CDR2 SNEGSKA (reference sequence). The CDR3 nucleotides read TGCAGTGCTAGGTGGCCCCTATACAATGAGCAGTACTTC. Translation gives CSARWPLYNEQYF.

This clonotype was counted a few times. The CDR3 region has the DNA TGCGCCAGCATCCCGGGGACTAGCGGGGGCCATGAGCAGTTCTTC. Protein sequence: CASIPGTSGGHEQFF. J is TRBJ2-1 and V is TRBV5-1; 14 bases fit TRBD2. Losses at the gene ends were 6 bases for V and 8 bases for J; bases not matched to a gene: 7. Germline loops: CDR1 SGHRS, CDR2 YFSETQ. CDR3 size: 15 residues.

The rearrangement uses TRBV19 and TRBJ2-7; no clear D gene. V was clipped by 2 bases and J by 3 bases, with 8 bases between them. From germline, CDR1 is LNHDA and CDR2 SQIVND (reference sequence). The CDR3 extends over 13 amino acids. The CDR3 nucleotides read TGTGCCAGTAGTATAAGGGCAGGCTACGAGCAGTACTTC. This codes for CASSIRAGYEQYF.

The table lists this clonotype with a few counts. V and J are TRBV25-1 and TRBJ2-4, with D possibly being TRBD2 (6 bases). The V end was cut by 3 bases, the J end by 0 bases, with 12 bases between. Germline lookup yields CDR1 MGHDK and CDR2 SYGVNS. The CDR3 length is 16 residues. The CDR3 loop is CASSERRVRAKNIQYF. In nucleotides, the CDR3 is TGTGCCAGCAGTGAGAGGAGGGTGCGAGCCAAAAACATTCAGTACTTC.

The chain links TRBV4-3 to TRBJ2-7; no reliable D call. V dropped 0 bases and J dropped 0 bases, with 12 bases sitting between them. CDR3 length: 16 amino acids. Germline CDR1 and CDR2: LGHNA and YSLEER. The CDR3 coding sequence is TGCGCCAGCAGCCAAGATCAGGCACCTTCCTCCTACGAGCAGTACTTC. Translating it yields CASSQDQAPSSYEQYF.

The chain has TRBV29-1 and TRBJ2-1; 8 bases are a match to TRBD2. J lost 10 bases, V lost 7 bases, and 12 bases had no gene match. The CDR3 runs to 13 residues. Germline V gene lookup returns CDR1 SQVTM and CDR2 ANQGSEA. The CDR3 DNA sequence: TGCAGCGGTGTTAGCGGGATGATTGGGGAGCAGTTCTTC. Its translation: CSGVSGMIGEQFF.